A single sample gave rise to the 29 T cell receptor beta chains below, sequenced in a study of blood T cells in healthy people across ages. It was with a sample-barcoded 5' primer and a J-beta primer mix that a second PCR of about 6 to 11 cycles was run. TCRdb used MiXCR to reprocess the 5' RACE reads, holding one entry per CDR3 protein. Among 800,000 to 950,000 distinct CDR3 sequences listed, about 28% were seen once. This same sample was also part of a study on T cells of mothers and their children.

Specimen: blood. The receptors come from a woman between 40 and 50 years old in good health.

The V and J genes are TRBV7-2 and TRBJ2-4; 8 nucleotides line up with TRBD2. CDR1 and CDR2 from the germline V gene are SGHTA and FQGNSA. The CDR3 extends over 13 amino acids. The trim removed 4 bases at V and 8 bases at J, leaving 4 bases unmatched. In DNA, the CDR3 is TGTGCCAGCAGCTCCGGGGGGGTGGACATTCAGTACTTC. It encodes CASSSGGVDIQYF.

This clonotype has only a few counts. The chain employs TRBV20-1 and TRBJ2-5; the match to TRBD1 covers 7 bases. V lost 2 bases to trimming and J lost 2 bases; unmatched junction nucleotides: 5. Per the germline V gene, CDR1 is DFQATT and CDR2 is SNEGSKA (reference sequence). The CDR3 is 14 residues long. CDR3 sequence (DNA): TGCAGTGCTAGATCACAGGGGCAGCAAGAGACCCAGTACTTC. The encoded protein is CSARSQGQQETQYF.

This clonotype was observed a few times. The CDR3 loop is CASSLLSGREFF. The CDR3 nucleotides read TGTGCCAGCAGCCTACTTAGCGGGAGAGAGTTCTTC. The rearrangement uses TRBV27 and TRBJ2-1; 9 bases map to TRBD2. Trimming at V came to 6 bases and at J to 14 bases, leaving 8 bases not matched to a gene. CDR3 size: 12 residues. Germline CDR1 and CDR2: MNHEY and SMNVEV (reference sequence).

About this clonotype: A read error may explain this, as a much larger clone is one base away. This chain uses TRBV7-3 with TRBJ2-1; 11 bases are shared with TRBD2. Losses at the gene ends were 4 bases for V and 6 bases for J; bases not matched to a gene: 5. Germline assignment: CDR1 SGHTA and CDR2 FQGTGA. This CDR3 contains 15 residues. The CDR3, as DNA: TGTGCCAGCAGCTCTAGCGGGGGGCCGGTCAATGAGCAGTTCTTC. This sequence encodes CASSSSGGPVNEQFF.

This clonotype was observed a handful of times. Given a much more abundant clone one base away, this may be a read error. V is TRBV20-1 and J is TRBJ1-2; 7 positions agree with TRBD1. Trimming took 0 bases from V and 6 from J; bases not matched to a gene: 13. The CDR3 has 16 amino acids. Germline V gene sequence: CDR1 DFQATT, CDR2 SNEGSKA (reference sequence). The DNA of the CDR3 is TGCAGTGCTAGAGATTCACGCCTCAGGGGGGACCATGGCTACACCTTC. This encodes CSARDSRLRGDHGYTF.

A note on this clonotype: The limits of the CDR3 on the DNA are not certain, so only TCRdb's listed CDR3 is given. The rearrangement uses TRBV29-1 and TRBJ1-2; the DNA was not used to check the table's D call, TRBD1. Germline CDR1 reads SQVTM; CDR2 reads ANQGSEA. The CDR3 is 13 amino acids in total, end residues counted. CDR3 region: CSVTGDWDYGCTF.

The sample holds many counts of this clonotype. The gene calls are TRBV25-1 and TRBJ2-5, with 7 bases fitting TRBD1. V shed 2 bases and J 2 bases; nucleotides not matched to a gene: 14. The CDR3 runs 18 residues. CDR1 and CDR2 from the germline V gene are MGHDK and SYGVNS. Here the CDR3 reads CASSEPIERQGRQETQYF. In DNA form, the CDR3 reads TGTGCCAGCAGTGAACCTATAGAGCGACAGGGTAGGCAAGAGACCCAGTACTTC.

The rearrangement uses TRBV7-2 and TRBJ1-3; D not resolved. The CDR3 length is 16 residues. Germline CDR1 is SGHTA and CDR2 is FQGNSA. Trimming stripped 0 bases from V and 0 bases from J, with 9 bases between. CDR3 region: CASSLATSTSGNTIYF. CDR3 DNA: TGTGCCAGCAGCTTAGCGACGTCAACCTCTGGAAACACCATATATTTT.

There are a few counts of this clonotype. The chain is built from TRBV5-1 and TRBJ1-2, with no clear D. CDR1 SGHRS and CDR2 YFSETQ come from the germline V gene. This CDR3 comprises 11 residues. Trimming cost V 5 bases and J 7 bases, with 9 bases left between them. This CDR3 reads CASRMEVGYTF. The CDR3 coding sequence is TGCGCCAGCAGAATGGAGGTTGGCTACACCTTC.

This clonotype was counted many times. The chain combines TRBV29-1 with TRBJ2-6; possibly TRBD1 for D (5 bases). Trimming pared 5 bases from V and 0 bases from J, leaving 11 bases between. The V gene's germline CDR1 is SQVTM and CDR2 ANQGSEA. The CDR3 sequence is 15 residues long. CDR3 sequence: CSVQGPNSGANVLTF. As DNA, the CDR3 is TGCAGCGTTCAGGGTCCAAACTCTGGGGCCAACGTCCTGACTTTC.

The V gene is TRBV7-2, the J gene TRBJ2-7; D perhaps matches TRBD2 (6 bases). The J call may be in error: the DNA end matches TRBJ2-5 better. The CDR3 runs to 15 residues. The germline V gene encodes CDR1 SGHTA and CDR2 FQGNSA. The CDR3 region has the DNA TGTGCCAGCAGCTGGACCGGGACTCTGAGGGAGACCCAGTACTTC. Protein: CASSWTGTLRETQYF.

The J gene is TRBJ2-1, the V gene TRBV5-6; D may be TRBD1 or TRBD2 (6 bases each). The CDR3 runs to 13 residues. Trimming pared 0 bases from V and 13 bases from J, leaving 14 bases between. Per germline, CDR1 SGHDT and CDR2 YYEEEE. The CDR3 DNA follows: TGTGCCAGCAGCTTGGATAGGGGGGAGACCCAGTTCTTC. This codes for CASSLDRGETQFF.

Worth noting for this clonotype: The junction differs from germline at one of its ends, possibly a read error. This rearrangement joins TRBV5-1 to TRBJ1-4; no clear D gene. Germline V gene lookup returns CDR1 SGHRS and CDR2 YFSETQ. This CDR3 region has 15 residues. Written as DNA, the CDR3 is TGCGCCAGCAGCTTGAGCATTGCAACTAATGAAAAACGGTTTTTT. Translated: CASSLSIATNEKRFF. The variable domain in full, completed from reference TRBV5-1 and TRBJ1-4, reads KAGVTQTPRYLIKTRGQQVTLSCSPISGHRSVSWYQQTPGQGLQFLFEYFSETQRNKGNFPGRFSGRQFSNSRSEMNVSTLELGDSALYLCASSLSIATNEKRFFGSGTQLSVL.

The table lists this clonotype with many counts. This chain uses TRBV5-1 with TRBJ2-7, with D uncertain. CDR1 is SGHRS and CDR2 is YFSETQ in the germline V gene. The CDR3 covers 14 residues. V was cut by 4 bases and J by 2 bases, with 13 bases left in between. The CDR3 DNA follows: TGCGCCAGCAGCCCCGAGTCACCCCCCTACGAGCAGTACTTC. Translation: CASSPESPPYEQYF.

The chain combines TRBV6-6 with TRBJ1-1; D is undetermined. Germline values: CDR1 MNHNY, CDR2 SVGAGI (reference sequence). V lost 2 bases to trimming and J lost 1 base, with 8 bases between them. This CDR3 is 14 amino acids long. CDR3 nucleotides: TGTGCCAGCAGTTACAACAGAGGGAACACTGAAGCTTTCTTT. It codes for CASSYNRGNTEAFF.

This clonotype was detected a few times. The chain couples TRBV7-6 to TRBJ2-3, with D unclear. The germline gives CDR1 SGHVS, CDR2 FNYEAQ. This CDR3 has 16 amino acids. V was trimmed by 3 bases and J by 0 bases, leaving 13 bases between them. CDR3 amino acids: CASSLVAEISTDTQYF. The CDR3 coding sequence is TGTGCCAGCAGCTTGGTTGCGGAGATCAGCACAGATACGCAGTATTTT.

This clonotype was observed a few times. The rearrangement uses TRBV4-3 and TRBJ1-5; D is unclear. This CDR3 is 16 amino acids long. CDR1 LGHNA and CDR2 YSLEER come from the germline V gene. Trimming cost V 0 bases and J 0 bases, with 9 bases left between them. CDR3: CASSQDLTSSNQPQHF. The CDR3 region has the DNA TGCGCCAGCAGCCAAGATCTTACAAGTAGCAATCAGCCCCAGCATTTT.

This clonotype was found many times. The V call is TRBV6-1, the J call TRBJ2-3; D ambiguous. The CDR3 covers 14 residues. Per germline, CDR1 MNHNS and CDR2 SASEGT. V was pared by 3 bases and J by 4 bases, with 11 bases between. The CDR3 sequence is CASSEGRQADTQYF. The CDR3 DNA reads TGTGCCAGCAGTGAGGGCCGTCAGGCAGATACGCAGTATTTT.

The CDR3 bases are TGTGCCAGCAGTGCTGAGACCTGGGAGCCCCAGTACTTC. Translation gives CASSAETWEPQYF. The chain combines TRBV11-2 with TRBJ2-5, with a weak D call TRBD2 (5 bases). The germline V and J ends were trimmed by 6 bases and 9 bases, with 17 bases remaining between them. This CDR3 comprises 13 residues. CDR1 is SGHAT, CDR2 FQNNGV, per germline.

This clonotype has a handful of counts. V usage is TRBV9 and J usage is TRBJ2-3, with 7 bases matching TRBD2. This CDR3 contains 15 residues. V was pared by 6 bases and J by 4 bases, with 11 bases of the junction left unmatched. Germline assignment: CDR1 SGDLS and CDR2 YYNGEE. The chain's CDR3 is CASTPGAGFADTQYF. CDR3 nucleotide sequence: TGTGCCAGCACGCCTGGAGCGGGGTTTGCAGATACGCAGTATTTT.

This chain links TRBV7-2 with TRBJ2-3; D not certain. Germline V CDR1 and CDR2: SGHTA, FQGNSA. The CDR3 is 13 residues long. Trimming cost V 4 bases and J 8 bases, with 13 bases left between them. CDR3 residues: CASSSGPPGTQYF. CDR3 coding DNA: TGTGCCAGCAGCTCCGGACCACCGGGTACGCAGTATTTT.

This clonotype was observed a few times. The chain combines TRBV11-2 with TRBJ2-1; a weak D match, TRBD2 (5 bases). CDR3 length: 14 residues. V gave up 6 bases and J gave up 2 bases, with 11 bases separating them. In germline, CDR1 is SGHAT, CDR2 FQNNGV. The CDR3 DNA reads as TGTGCCAGCAGTTCCGGGAACCCCTACAATGAGCAGTTCTTC. Translating gives CASSSGNPYNEQFF.

This clonotype has more than one count but fewer than ten. This sequence joins TRBV15 and TRBJ2-3; D is possibly TRBD2 (6 bases). Trimming removed 3 bases from V and 1 base from J, with 14 bases in between. The CDR3 extends over 16 amino acids. CDR1 LNHNV and CDR2 YYDKDF come from the germline V gene (reference sequence). The CDR3 sequence is CATSREVSGGTDTQYF. The CDR3 region has the DNA TGTGCCACCAGCAGGGAGGTTAGCGGAGGCACAGATACGCAGTATTTT.

Only a few counts were recorded for this clonotype. CDR3 residues: CASSPDRNSYNEQFF. The CDR3 DNA is TGTGCCAGCAGCCCCGACAGGAACTCCTACAATGAGCAGTTCTTC. The chain recombines TRBV12-3 or TRBV12-4 with TRBJ2-1, with D perhaps matching TRBD1 (6 bases). Between the trimmed V and J ends, which lost 6 bases and 0 bases, there was a span of 12 bases. The CDR3 length is 15 residues.

This clonotype was observed at least ten times. The chain carries TRBV4-1 and TRBJ1-5; D not certain. The CDR3 is made up of 16 amino acids. The germline V and J ends were trimmed by 0 bases and 0 bases, with 9 bases remaining between them. Germline loops: CDR1 MGHRA, CDR2 YSYEKL. In nucleotides, the CDR3 is TGCGCCAGCAGCCAAGAAGGCGGGAATAGCAATCAGCCCCAGCATTTT. It encodes CASSQEGGNSNQPQHF.

CDR3: CASSQDSDRDYGYTF. The CDR3 bases are TGCGCCAGCAGCCAAGATTCGGACAGGGACTATGGCTACACCTTC. J is TRBJ1-2 and V is TRBV4-1; 8 nucleotides agree with TRBD1. The V gene's germline CDR1 is MGHRA and CDR2 YSYEKL. The CDR3 runs 15 residues. After removal of 0 bases from V and 3 bases from J, the junction contained 3 bases not matched to a gene.

On this clonotype: Possible read error: a much larger clone is one base away. This rearrangement joins TRBV13 to TRBJ2-7, with TRBD1 identical over 8 bases. The CDR3 has 15 residues. Unmatched junction bases numbered 9, after V lost 5 bases and J lost 3 bases. Germline V lookup: CDR1 PRHDT, CDR2 FYEKMQ (reference sequence). The CDR3 sequence is CASSPKQGVGYEQYF. CDR3 DNA sequence: TGTGCCAGCAGCCCTAAACAGGGGGTTGGCTACGAGCAGTACTTC. The full variable domain, completed using reference TRBV13 and TRBJ2-7, is AAGVIQSPRHLIKEKRETATLKCYPIPRHDTVYWYQQGPGQDPQFLISFYEKMQSDKGSIPDRFSAQQFSDYHSELNMSSLELGDSALYFCASSPKQGVGYEQYFGPGTRLTVT.

A note on this clonotype: A much larger clone differs by one base, so this may be a read error. The chain recombines TRBV7-9 with TRBJ2-7; no firm D call. The CDR3 runs to 16 residues. Germline CDR1 is SEHNR and CDR2 is FQNEAQ (reference sequence). Written as DNA, the CDR3 is TGTGCCAGCAGCTCCGACTCGGACGGAAGCTCCTGCGAGCAGTACTTC. Amino acids: CASSSDSDGSSCEQYF.

The chain uses TRBV27 and TRBJ1-1, with 7 positions matching TRBD1. Germline V gene lookup returns CDR1 MNHEY and CDR2 SMNVEV (reference sequence). Unmatched junction bases numbered 6, after V lost 6 bases and J lost 2 bases. CDR3 length: 14 amino acids. The CDR3 region is CASRPTGANTEAFF. Written as DNA, the CDR3 is TGTGCCAGCAGACCCACAGGGGCAAACACTGAAGCTTTCTTT.